This is a list of T cell receptor beta chains from one sample in a study of T cells in localized non-small cell lung cancer. Profiled with immunoSEQ multiplex PCR; TCRdb holds only in-frame clones, not every one. Altogether tens of thousands of clones are present, more than 75% being singletons, with the ten largest covering roughly 6.1%. The sample consisted of peripheral blood, taken before any cancer treatment. Source of these receptors: a man between 40 and 70 years old with stage I lung adenocarcinoma. Each CDR3 is given with its conserved first and last residue. The order of the fields is CDR3 length, J gene, D gene, V gene, clone size, CDR3 protein, CDR3 DNA. D genes are given only for firm matches. Clone size is shown for a subset of rows, as once, few, many or a class of expanded clone.

15 TRBJ1-5 TRBD1 TRBV2 NA CASGSGTERNQPQHF TGTGCCAGCGGATCTGGGACAGAGAGAAATCAGCCCCAGCATTTT
16 TRBJ2-7 TRBD2 TRBV27 NA CASSSLPSGRVYEQYF TGTGCCAGCAGTTCCCTACCTAGCGGGAGAGTCTACGAGCAGTACTTC
15 TRBJ2-3 NA TRBV7-9 NA CASSIGVLVTDTQYF TGTGCCAGCAGCATCGGAGTTTTGGTCACAGATACGCAGTATTTT
10 TRBJ2-7 NA TRBV29-1 NA CSVGSYEQYF TGCAGCGTTGGGAGCTACGAGCAGTACTTC
14 TRBJ2-2 NA TRBV7-3 NA CASSAGSNTGELFF TGTGCCAGCAGCGCCGGATCGAACACCGGGGAGCTGTTTTTT
15 TRBJ1-1 NA TRBV25-1 NA CASRVGGSLNTEAFF TGTGCCAGCAGGGTGGGGGGGAGCTTGAACACTGAAGCTTTCTTT
15 TRBJ2-1 NA TRBV7-9 NA CASSPTSLTYNEQFF TGTGCCAGCAGCCCAACTTCCCTGACCTACAATGAGCAGTTCTTC
16 TRBJ2-3 TRBD2 TRBV9 NA CASSVVEGLGTDTQYF TGTGCCAGCAGCGTAGTGGAGGGACTAGGGACAGATACGCAGTATTTT
12 TRBJ1-1 NA TRBV29-1 NA CSVESVGAEAFF TGCAGCGTTGAAAGCGTTGGGGCTGAAGCTTTCTTT
16 TRBJ1-1 NA TRBV5-4 once CASSSDLYRRSTEAFF TGTGCCAGCAGCTCGGACCTCTACCGGCGAAGCACTGAAGCTTTCTTT
14 TRBJ2-3 NA TRBV15 NA CATSREQSTDTQYF TGTGCCACCAGCAGAGAACAGTCAACAGATACGCAGTATTTT
11 TRBJ1-1 NA TRBV30 once CAWSGFTEAFF TGTGCCTGGTCGGGCTTCACTGAAGCTTTCTTT
15 TRBJ1-2 NA TRBV9 few CASSVATSLNYGYTF TGTGCCAGCAGCGTAGCTACGTCCCTCAACTATGGCTACACCTTC
16 TRBJ1-6 NA TRBV21-1 NA CASSKWLQGTGSPLHF TGTGCCAGCAGCAAATGGTTACAGGGTACCGGTTCACCCCTCCACTTT
14 TRBJ1-5 TRBD1 TRBV7-8 NA CASSPQGAGQPQHF TGTGCCAGCAGCCCCCAGGGGGCGGGTCAGCCCCAGCATTTT
13 TRBJ1-2 NA TRBV2 NA CASSGSRDYGYTF TGTGCCAGCAGTGGGAGCAGGGACTATGGCTACACCTTC
12 TRBJ1-5 NA TRBV28 NA CASKVSNQPQHF TGTGCCAGCAAGGTCAGCAATCAGCCCCAGCATTTT
12 TRBJ2-7 NA TRBV15 NA CATSKGTYEQYF TGTGCCACCAGCAAGGGGACCTACGAGCAGTACTTC
12 TRBJ2-1 NA TRBV5-1 once CASSFVGNEQFF TGCGCCAGCAGCTTTGTGGGCAATGAGCAGTTCTTC
14 TRBJ1-2 NA TRBV6-5 NA CASRKAGNLYGYTF TGTGCCAGCAGAAAAGCCGGGAACTTGTATGGCTACACCTTC
13 TRBJ1-2 NA TRBV27 NA CASSRTGNYGYTF TGTGCCAGCAGCAGAACAGGGAACTATGGCTACACCTTC
13 TRBJ1-5 TRBD1 TRBV27 few CASSYRDRGREHF TGTGCCAGCAGCTATAGGGACAGGGGAAGGGAGCATTTT
14 TRBJ2-5 NA TRBV7-2 NA CASSLSWGQETQYF TGTGCCAGCAGCTTATCGTGGGGACAAGAGACCCAGTACTTC
15 TRBJ2-1 TRBD2 TRBV15 NA CATSRLAGGSNEQFF TGTGCCACCAGCAGACTAGCGGGAGGCTCCAATGAGCAGTTCTTC
16 TRBJ1-3 NA TRBV28 NA CASSLRVDAGGNTIYF TGTGCCAGCAGTTTGAGAGTCGACGCGGGGGGAAACACCATATATTTT
17 TRBJ2-7 TRBD1 TRBV5-8 NA CASSLMGRDRASYEQYF TGTGCCAGCAGCTTGATGGGCCGGGACAGGGCATCCTACGAGCAGTACTTC
13 TRBJ2-7 TRBD1 TRBV5-5 few CASSHSGQYEQYF TGTGCCAGCAGCCATTCGGGACAGTACGAGCAGTACTTC
15 TRBJ2-2 TRBD1 TRBV7-8 NA CASSSRAQGAGELFF TGTGCCAGCAGCTCCCGTGCCCAGGGGGCCGGGGAGCTGTTTTTT
20 TRBJ1-1 NA TRBV4-3 NA CASSQDLSRSIHQGGTEAFF TGCGCCAGCAGCCAAGATCTCTCCCGGAGTATACACCAGGGAGGGACTGAAGCTTTCTTT
15 TRBJ2-5 NA TRBV6-6 NA CASTLDSRGQETQYF TGTGCCAGCACCCTCGACTCTCGGGGGCAAGAGACCCAGTACTTC
17 TRBJ1-3 TRBD1 TRBV28 once CASSPPLGQGRGNTIYF TGTGCCAGCAGCCCCCCCCTGGGACAGGGGAGGGGAAACACCATATATTTT
13 TRBJ1-2 TRBD1 TRBV28 NA CASRPDRAYGYTF TGTGCCAGCAGGCCCGACAGGGCCTATGGCTACACCTTC
14 TRBJ2-5 NA TRBV10-3 NA CAISSGTSEETQYF TGTGCCATCAGCTCCGGGACCAGCGAGGAGACCCAGTACTTC
16 TRBJ2-3 NA TRBV7-9 few CASSLDGWRRTDTQYF TGTGCCAGCAGCTTAGATGGCTGGCGGCGCACAGATACGCAGTATTTT
16 TRBJ1-1 NA TRBV28 NA CASSPSWGVPNTEAFF TGTGCCAGCAGTCCCTCCTGGGGGGTCCCGAACACTGAAGCTTTCTTT
12 TRBJ2-1 NA TRBV7-6 NA CASRGGTNEQFF TGTGCCAGCAGAGGAGGGACAAATGAGCAGTTCTTC
14 TRBJ2-1 NA TRBV4-3 NA CASSQEPSTGTQFF TGCGCCAGCAGCCAAGAACCCTCCACAGGGACCCAGTTCTTC
14 TRBJ2-7 NA TRBV7-2 NA CASSLNPGRYEQYF TGTGCCAGCAGCTTAAATCCAGGGCGCTACGAGCAGTACTTC
15 TRBJ2-7 TRBD2 TRBV19 NA CASSRGLAGLYEQYF TGTGCCAGTAGCCGGGGACTAGCGGGACTCTACGAGCAGTACTTC
16 TRBJ2-3 TRBD2 TRBV5-5 NA CASSSRSSGRADTQYF TGTGCCAGCAGCTCGAGGTCTAGCGGGAGGGCAGATACGCAGTATTTT
15 TRBJ2-5 NA TRBV7-9 NA CASSLGDRWRETQYF TGTGCCAGCAGCTTAGGAGACAGGTGGCGGGAGACCCAGTACTTC
15 TRBJ2-7 TRBD2 TRBV27 NA CASSHGTSGSYEQYF TGTGCCAGCAGTCACGGGACTAGCGGGAGTTACGAGCAGTACTTC
16 TRBJ2-4 TRBD2 TRBV4-3 NA CASSQDLLAGVNIQYF TGCGCCAGCAGCCAAGATCTACTAGCGGGAGTTAACATTCAGTACTTC
15 TRBJ1-1 TRBD1 TRBV2 NA CASSEAVAGGADAFF TGTGCCAGCAGTGAAGCGGTGGCAGGGGGCGCGGATGCTTTCTTT
13 TRBJ2-7 NA TRBV4-1 NA CASSPISSYEQYF TGCGCCAGCAGCCCTATCAGCTCCTACGAGCAGTACTTC
16 TRBJ2-7 TRBD1 TRBV25-1 NA CASSELGGHLSYEQYF TGTGCCAGCAGTGAATTAGGGGGCCACCTCTCCTACGAGCAGTACTTC
17 TRBJ2-6 NA TRBV29-1 NA CSVGTVEAYSGANVLTF TGCAGCGTTGGGACCGTTGAGGCTTACTCTGGGGCCAACGTCCTGACTTTC
15 TRBJ1-2 NA TRBV4-3 NA CASSQSVQQDYGYTF TGCGCCAGCAGCCAAAGCGTACAGCAAGACTATGGCTACACCTTC
18 TRBJ1-5 NA TRBV21-1 NA CASSPPGQATGGNQPQHF TGTGCCAGCAGTCCCCCGGGCCAGGCGACAGGGGGCAATCAGCCCCAGCATTTT
12 TRBJ2-7 NA TRBV29-1 NA CSVSGFSYEQYF TGCAGCGTCTCGGGTTTCTCCTACGAGCAGTACTTC
17 TRBJ2-3 NA TRBV27 NA CASSLTGPLSVWDTQYF TGTGCCAGCAGTTTAACAGGACCTCTATCAGTCTGGGATACGCAGTATTTT
12 TRBJ2-1 NA TRBV7-8 few CASSLTPLGQFF TGTGCCAGCAGCTTGACACCCCTAGGGCAGTTCTTC
15 TRBJ2-1 NA TRBV27 NA CASSALGVSHNEQFF TGTGCCAGCAGTGCACTCGGCGTGTCTCACAATGAGCAGTTCTTC
14 TRBJ2-7 TRBD2 TRBV7-2 NA CASSVLASSYEQYF TGTGCCAGCAGCGTACTAGCGAGCTCCTACGAGCAGTACTTC